What follows are 9 T cell receptor beta chains derived from one specimen sequenced in a study of identical twins. TCRdb fed the 5' RACE reads into MiXCR, producing one record per CDR3 protein. In the table there are 250,000 or so distinct CDR3 sequences, roughly 13% of which are singletons. This same sample was also part of a study on yellow fever vaccine responses in identical twins.

Sequenced sample: memory (CD45RO+) T cells sorted from blood. The receptors come from a woman between 18 and 29 years old in good health.

This clonotype was seen a handful of times. This chain joins TRBV12-3 or TRBV12-4 and TRBJ2-1; 8 nucleotides line up with TRBD2. J was trimmed by 8 bases and V by 4 bases; bases with no gene match: 13. The CDR3 runs 16 residues. The CDR3: CASSYDGGATGDEQFF. CDR3 bases: TGTGCCAGCAGTTATGACGGGGGGGCAACAGGCGATGAGCAGTTCTTC.

This clonotype was detected many times. The chain employs TRBV6-5 and TRBJ2-7; D is unclear. CDR1 is MNHEY, CDR2 SVGAGI, per germline. This CDR3 region has 16 residues. Trimming pared 4 bases from V and 0 bases from J, leaving 16 bases between. CDR3 protein: CASSFNSRTNSYEQYF. Here the CDR3 DNA reads TGTGCCAGCAGTTTCAACTCTAGGACGAACTCCTACGAGCAGTACTTC.

In this sample, this clonotype turned up a few times. The chain couples TRBV5-1 to TRBJ2-5; D remains unclear. The CDR3 sequence is 13 residues long. CDR1 is SGHRS and CDR2 is YFSETQ in the germline V gene. Trimming took off 3 bases at V and 1 base at J, with 7 bases between the two ends. CDR3 protein: CASSYRTQETQYF. CDR3 DNA: TGCGCCAGCAGCTACCGAACCCAAGAGACCCAGTACTTC.

J is TRBJ2-5 and V is TRBV6-1, with D maybe TRBD1 (6 bases). Germline values: CDR1 MNHNS, CDR2 SASEGT. CDR3 length equals 16 residues. V dropped 8 bases and J dropped 0 bases, with 19 bases sitting between them. CDR3 region: CASGDLRTVYQETQYF. CDR3 nucleotides: TGTGCCAGCGGAGACCTCCGGACAGTGTACCAAGAGACCCAGTACTTC.

This clonotype was picked up a small number of times. This chain joins TRBV7-3 and TRBJ2-3; D is unresolved. This CDR3 spans 13 amino acids. Per the germline V gene, CDR1 is SGHTA and CDR2 is FQGTGA. Trimming removed 7 bases from V and 2 bases from J, with 10 bases in between. The CDR3 DNA follows: TGTGCCAGCAAGTACAGCCCCACAGATACGCAGTATTTT. Translated, it gives CASKYSPTDTQYF.

This clonotype was seen repeatedly, ten times or more. This rearrangement joins TRBV6-2 or TRBV6-3 to TRBJ2-1; 10 bases are a match to TRBD2. CDR1 MNHEY and CDR2 SVGEGT come from the germline V gene. The V gene end was trimmed by 6 bases and the J gene end by 4 bases; junction bases not matched to a gene: 6. The CDR3 contains 15 residues. In DNA form, the CDR3 reads TGTGCCAGCAGCCTCGGGACTAGCGTGTACAATGAGCAGTTCTTC. Its translation is CASSLGTSVYNEQFF.

This clonotype was seen more than once but under ten times. V is TRBV6-5 and J is TRBJ1-3; D perhaps matches TRBD1 (5 bases). The CDR3 has 18 amino acids. The germline V gene encodes CDR1 MNHEY and CDR2 SVGAGI. Trimming stripped 0 bases from V and 2 bases from J, with 17 bases between. The CDR3 sequence: CASSYSRDGPKPGNTIYF. In DNA, the CDR3 is TGTGCCAGCAGTTACTCGCGGGACGGTCCTAAGCCTGGAAACACCATATATTTT.

This clonotype has only one observation. The chain links TRBV12-3 or TRBV12-4 to TRBJ2-2; 11 bases are shared with TRBD2. The J segment lost 1 base and the V segment lost 7 bases, leaving 5 bases of the junction unmatched. The length of the CDR3 is 16 residues. The CDR3, as DNA: TGTGCCAGCACCGATAGCGGGAGGGTGAACACCGGGGAGCTGTTTTTT. It is translated as CASTDSGRVNTGELFF.

This clonotype was seen ten or more times. This chain connects TRBV7-9 to TRBJ2-7, with D hard to call. Germline assignment: CDR1 SEHNR and CDR2 FQNEAQ (reference sequence). The CDR3 spans 13 residues. Deletions cut 1 base from V and 7 bases from J, with 11 bases between. CDR3 sequence: CASSLDGWSEQYF. DNA for the CDR3: TGTGCCAGCAGCTTAGATGGTTGGTCAGAGCAGTACTTC.